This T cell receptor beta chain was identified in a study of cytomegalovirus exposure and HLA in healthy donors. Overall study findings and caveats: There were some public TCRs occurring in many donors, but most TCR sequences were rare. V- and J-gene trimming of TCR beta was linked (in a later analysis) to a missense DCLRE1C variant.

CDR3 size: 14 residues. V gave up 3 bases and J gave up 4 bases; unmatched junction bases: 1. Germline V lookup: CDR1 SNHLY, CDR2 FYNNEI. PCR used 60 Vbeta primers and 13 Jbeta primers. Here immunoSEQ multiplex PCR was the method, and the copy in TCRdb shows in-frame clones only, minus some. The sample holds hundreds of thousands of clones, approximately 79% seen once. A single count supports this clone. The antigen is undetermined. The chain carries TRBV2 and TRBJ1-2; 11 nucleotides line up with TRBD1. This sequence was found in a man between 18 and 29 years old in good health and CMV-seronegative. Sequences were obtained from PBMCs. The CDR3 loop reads CASSEGTGGYGYTF. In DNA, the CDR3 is TGTGCCAGCAGTGAGGGGACAGGGGGCTATGGCTACACCTTC.